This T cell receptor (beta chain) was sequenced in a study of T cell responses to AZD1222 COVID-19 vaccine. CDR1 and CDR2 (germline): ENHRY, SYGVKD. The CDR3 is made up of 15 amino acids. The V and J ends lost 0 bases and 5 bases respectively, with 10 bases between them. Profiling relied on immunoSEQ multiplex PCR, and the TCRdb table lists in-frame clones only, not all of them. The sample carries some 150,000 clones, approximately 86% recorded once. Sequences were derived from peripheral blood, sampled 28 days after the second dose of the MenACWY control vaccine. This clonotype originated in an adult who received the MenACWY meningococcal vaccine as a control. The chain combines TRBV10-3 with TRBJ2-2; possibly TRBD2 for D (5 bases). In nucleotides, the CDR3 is TGTGCCATCAGTGAGTCGAAGAGAGGGACCGGGGAGCTGTTTTTT. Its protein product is CAISESKRGTGELFF.